The rows below give T cell receptor beta chains drawn from one sample of a study of blood T cell repertoires in COVID-19. Using immunoSEQ multiplex PCR, the repertoire was profiled, and TCRdb retains in-frame clones only, with some absent. This table holds 150,000 to 200,000 clones, approximately 80% found once. The sample was peripheral blood. These receptors all stem from a human donor in a cohort sampled during active COVID-19. Both conserved end residues are part of each CDR3. A D gene is named only where the DNA matches it firmly. Rows may omit the clone size; those that give it use once, few, many or a size class.

v_call	d_call	j_call	clone_size	cdr3_nt	cdr3_aa
TRBV4-1	.	TRBJ1-5	.	TGCGCCAGCAGCCAAGCCGGAAGGGAGGTGCAGCCCCAGCATTTT	CASSQAGREVQPQHF
TRBV28	TRBD2	TRBJ2-1	.	TGTGCCAGCAGTTTAACGGGGGGGGATTGGTCGCAGTTCTTC	CASSLTGGDWSQFF
TRBV7-8	TRBD1	TRBJ1-3	many	TGTGCCAGCAGACCCGGGACAGGGGCTGGAAACACCATATATTTT	CASRPGTGAGNTIYF
TRBV30	.	TRBJ2-3	few	TGTGCCTGGGCCCTCGGGTCATACACAGATACGCAGTATTTT	CAWALGSYTDTQYF
TRBV11-2	.	TRBJ1-4	.	TGTGCCAGCACCTCTTCGCTAAGGGGAGGTGAAAAACTGTTTTTT	CASTSSLRGGEKLFF
TRBV27	.	TRBJ1-5	.	TGTGCCAGCAGCTCAGGGTGGAGCAATCAGCCCCAGCATTTT	CASSSGWSNQPQHF
TRBV9	TRBD2	TRBJ2-2	.	TGTGCCAGCAGCAAAAGCAGCGGGAGCTCGAACACCGGGGAGCTGTTTTTT	CASSKSSGSSNTGELFF
TRBV25-1	.	TRBJ1-3	.	TGTGCCAGCAGTGACGCGCGGGGAGCTGGAAACACCATATATTTT	CASSDARGAGNTIYF
TRBV6-5	TRBD1	TRBJ1-1	.	TGTGCCAGCAGGGCCGGGACAGGGGGCACTGAAGCTTTCTTT	CASRAGTGGTEAFF
TRBV11-3	TRBD1	TRBJ1-1	.	TGTGCCAGCAGCTTGGGACAGGTGAACACTGAAGCTTTCTTT	CASSLGQVNTEAFF
TRBV30	TRBD1	TRBJ1-2	.	TGTGCCTGGTGGGGACAGTATGGCTACACCTTC	CAWWGQYGYTF
TRBV7-2	.	TRBJ2-2	.	TGTGCCAGCAGACAGGGCAGGAACACCGGGGAGCTGTTTTTT	CASRQGRNTGELFF
TRBV6-2/TRBV6-3	TRBD1	TRBJ1-5	.	TGTGCCAGCAGTTACCGGGACAGTAGCAATCAGCCCCAGCATTTT	CASSYRDSSNQPQHF
TRBV14	.	TRBJ1-4	.	TGTGCCAGCAGCCCCGCGGCGTGGCTAACTAATGAAAAACTGTTTTTT	CASSPAAWLTNEKLFF
TRBV7-3	TRBD2	TRBJ2-7	.	TGTGCCAGCAGCTTAGGAGCGGGGGGAACCGAGCAGTACTTC	CASSLGAGGTEQYF
TRBV7-2	.	TRBJ2-3	.	TGTGCCAGCAGCTTAGACTGGGGAGTAGATACGCAGTATTTT	CASSLDWGVDTQYF
TRBV28	.	TRBJ1-2	.	TGTGCCAGCAGGGGCAGTGGCTACTATGGCTACACCTTC	CASRGSGYYGYTF
TRBV7-9	.	TRBJ1-2	.	TGTGCCAGCAGCTTCGGTGGGACAAAGGCTAACTATGGCTACACCTTC	CASSFGGTKANYGYTF
TRBV7-9	.	TRBJ2-7	few	TGTGCCAGCAGCGGAGAGGGGGTGTTGAGCGAGCAGTACTTC	CASSGEGVLSEQYF
TRBV10-3	.	TRBJ1-5	.	TGTGCCATCAGCGGGGGGAGTAATCAGCCCCAGCATTTT	CAISGGSNQPQHF
TRBV9	.	TRBJ1-6	once	TGTGCCAGCAGCAGGGACTGGAGCTCCTATAATTCACCCCTCCACTTT	CASSRDWSSYNSPLHF
TRBV12-3/TRBV12-4	.	TRBJ2-1	.	TGTGCCAGCAGAGGAGTTAGGGAGCAGTTCTTC	CASRGVREQFF
TRBV7-9	TRBD2	TRBJ2-7	few	TGTGCCAGCAGCCCGCCCCCGCTAGCGGGGAGCTACGAGCAGTACTTC	CASSPPPLAGSYEQYF
TRBV6-5	TRBD1	TRBJ2-1	.	TGTGCCAGCAGTTACAAGGACAGGGAATACAATGAGCAGTTCTTC	CASSYKDREYNEQFF
TRBV30	.	TRBJ1-1	.	TGTGCCTGGAGAGGAGGGACTGAAGCTTTCTTT	CAWRGGTEAFF
TRBV7-9	.	TRBJ2-7	once	TGTGCCAGCACTCGGGGGGCGCGGGGCTACGAGCAGTACTTC	CASTRGARGYEQYF
TRBV27	.	TRBJ1-3	.	TGTGCCAGCAGTTTAACCGGTTTCTCTGGAAACACCATATATTTT	CASSLTGFSGNTIYF
TRBV9	.	TRBJ1-2	.	TGTGCCAGCGGAGTTTTGGGTTCTGGCTACACCTTC	CASGVLGSGYTF
TRBV9	.	TRBJ2-2	.	TGTGCCAGCAGCATTGGTCGGGAAAACACCGGGGAGCTGTTTTTT	CASSIGRENTGELFF
TRBV6-1	.	TRBJ1-2	.	TGTGCCAGCAGTGATCGGGGGGGGTTCTACAGTGGCTACACCTTC	CASSDRGGFYSGYTF
TRBV24-1	TRBD1	TRBJ2-2	.	TGTGCCACCAGTGACCCCGACAGGGGGAACACCGGGGAGCTGTTTTTT	CATSDPDRGNTGELFF
TRBV2	.	TRBJ2-5	.	TGTGCCAGCAGTGAGCTTAGGCGGAGGGGGGGGACCCAGTACTTC	CASSELRRRGGTQYF
TRBV13	TRBD1	TRBJ1-1	.	TGTGCCAGCAGCTTAGTACAGGGGACCCCGAACACTGAAGCTTTCTTT	CASSLVQGTPNTEAFF
TRBV10-2	TRBD1	TRBJ2-7	.	TGCGCCAGCAGTGAGGGACAGGGGGGCTACGAGCAGTACTTC	CASSEGQGGYEQYF
TRBV2	TRBD1	TRBJ1-1	.	TGTGCCAGCAGTGCCGGACAGGGTATAACTGAAGCTTTCTTT	CASSAGQGITEAFF
TRBV9	TRBD1	TRBJ2-3	.	TGTGCCAGCAGCACCGGGACAGGGGGCTATGTGTCAGATACGCAGTATTTT	CASSTGTGGYVSDTQYF
TRBV2	.	TRBJ2-7	.	TGTGCCAGCGGCCTTGCAGGGGTAGGTTACTCCACCTTTCCCTACGAGCAGTACTTC	CASGLAGVGYSTFPYEQYF
TRBV19	.	TRBJ2-7	.	TGTGCCAGTAGTATGTCCCCACTGCTGAGGGAGCAGTACTTC	CASSMSPLLREQYF
TRBV7-8	.	TRBJ2-2	.	TGTGCCAGCATTGTTCTGGTGGGAGCCGGGGAGCTGTTTTTT	CASIVLVGAGELFF
TRBV18	TRBD2	TRBJ2-1	.	TGTGCCAGCTCACAGCGGGGGAGCTCCTACAATGAGCAGTTCTTC	CASSQRGSSYNEQFF
TRBV4-3	.	TRBJ1-1	.	TGCGCCAGCAGCCAAGATTTCGGGGACACTGAAGCTTTCTTT	CASSQDFGDTEAFF
TRBV15	.	TRBJ1-3	.	TGTGCCACCAGCAGAGTAGGGGCTGGAAACACCATATATTTT	CATSRVGAGNTIYF
TRBV27	TRBD2	TRBJ2-3	.	TGTGCCAGCACCCCTCAACTAGCGGCAGATACGCAGTATTTT	CASTPQLAADTQYF
TRBV5-1	TRBD2	TRBJ2-3	.	TGCGCCAGCAGCTCCTGGACTAGCGGGACGACAGATACGCAGTATTTT	CASSSWTSGTTDTQYF
TRBV7-2	TRBD1	TRBJ2-7	.	TGTGCCAGCAGCTTAATAGGGACAGGCGAGGGCTACGAGCAGTACTTC	CASSLIGTGEGYEQYF
TRBV24-1	TRBD1	TRBJ1-1	.	TGTGCCACCAGTACCAATGGACAGGGGAACACTGAAGCTTTCTTT	CATSTNGQGNTEAFF
TRBV2	.	TRBJ2-2	many	TGTGCCAGCAGGGACAGAGTGAACACCGGGGAGCTGTTTTTT	CASRDRVNTGELFF
TRBV2	TRBD1	TRBJ1-1	.	TGTGCCAGCAGTGATCAGGGGGCGGAAGCTTTCTTT	CASSDQGAEAFF
TRBV3-1/TRBV3-2	.	TRBJ2-7	.	TGTGCCAGCAGCCGATCCCAACCCGGGAACTCCTACGAGCAGTACTTC	CASSRSQPGNSYEQYF
TRBV5-4	TRBD2	TRBJ2-1	.	TGTGCCAGCAGCATAGCCACTAGCGGGATAACGCACAATGAGCAGTTCTTC	CASSIATSGITHNEQFF
TRBV11-2	.	TRBJ2-5	.	TGTGCCAGCAGCTTAGATCTTAACCAAGAGACCCAGTACTTC	CASSLDLNQETQYF
TRBV6-5	.	TRBJ1-2	.	TGTGCCAGCAGGCCTAGATCTATAGGTAACTATGGCTACACCTTC	CASRPRSIGNYGYTF
TRBV2	TRBD1	TRBJ1-5	.	TGTGCCAGCAGTGGGGGACTCGGACAGGGGGCAATGAATCAGCCCCAGCATTTT	CASSGGLGQGAMNQPQHF